The entry below gives a single TCR beta chain sequence along with its context. This clone has just a few counts. The clone's antigen remains unknown. Base-call qualities are not available, and no considerably larger clone is one nucleotide away. According to the study, the label for this sample's time point signals: 24 months on ibrutinib. Approximately 2 micrograms of genomic DNA were extracted from cryopreserved PBMCs for TCR beta library preparation. Longitudinal blood samples from CLL patients receiving ibrutinib monotherapy were subjected to high-throughput TCR beta sequencing. The patients were enrolled in a single-center, open-label phase 2 trial of ibrutinib monotherapy. These data belong to a study of cytotoxic CD8 clonotypes in ibrutinib-treated CLL (dated by TCRdb to the early 2020s). Describing the broader study: In this cohort, about 16 patients were treatment-naive and under 13 were relapsed/refractory, while some 18 had unmutated IGHV. Every remission and progressive disease sample was obtained while ibrutinib was still being received by the patients. Cryopreserved peripheral blood mononuclear cells were obtained prior to treatment, at the time of response, and at either disease progression or sustained remission. Samples averaged about 260,000 productive templates and some 91,000 productive rearrangements. Response samples were taken after a median of approximately 13 months on treatment, ranging from roughly 6 to 36 months. Partial responses were observed in about 24 patients and complete responses in 2; after a median follow-up of 68 months, remission was maintained in roughly 14 patients and progression was observed in approximately 12. Longitudinal samples were obtainable from about 30% of the 86 participants in the trial. Study-level results and caveats: Baseline clonality was found to be higher than that of age-matched healthy donors and was strongly correlated with circulating CD8+ T-cell counts. Clonality increased at ibrutinib response, stayed stable in sustained remission, and fell back toward baseline at progression. Public clonotypes were rare and either shrank or stayed stable during treatment, and the rise in clonality at ibrutinib response reflected expansion of private clonotypes. Sustained-remission and progressing patients did not have matched sampling times, and lymph node repertoires were not examined.

Each clonotype received, on average, about 10x coverage in deep resolution sequencing performed on a MiSeq, where the target depth lay between 1 in 1 million and 1 in 200,000 T cells. TCR beta libraries were generated with the immunoSEQ hsTCRB Kit. Per the authors' processing: The data were analyzed with ImmunoSEQ Analyzer and ImmunoSEQ Data Assistant, and V, D and J gene assignments followed IMGT definitions. Clonality, which ranges from 0 to 1, was calculated by subtracting the normalized Shannon entropy of productive rearrangement frequencies from one. Only overrepresented clonotypes making up at least 0.05% of the repertoire of each patient were included in the public clonotype analysis. About a dozen repertoires from age-matched healthy donors, obtained from immuneACCESS, served as clonality controls. The source is immuneACCESS, and TCRdb retained only in-frame sequences with V and J called. Part of the clones is not carried over; for the studies checked, unresolved V genes explain less than half of this, and the remainder is unexplained. V, J and clone size were drawn from that table, and D and trimming were deduced from the DNA. The sample records more than 85,000 clones, approximately 77% of which are singletons. Approximately 25% of the sample goes to the ten largest clones.

Compared with germline, V lacks 5 bases and J lacks 9 bases; bases without a gene match: 2. The germline V gene specifies SGHTA as CDR1 and FQGTGA as CDR2. The CDR3, from cysteine to phenylalanine, totals 14 residues. Here the CDR3 DNA is all that survives: 42 bases in frame from base 1. The sequenced sample was PBMCs, obtained after 24 months of ibrutinib treatment. Recombination linked TRBV7-3 to TRBJ1-6; 12 middle bases align to TRBD1. The source of this sequence is a human donor with chronic lymphocytic leukemia. The CDR3 region: CASSTGQGASPLHF. The bases read TGTGCCAGCAGCACGGGACAGGGGGCTTCACCCCTCCACTTT.